The 20 T cell receptor beta chains below all came from one sample that was sequenced in a study of response to subunit inactivated influenza vaccine. TCRdb reprocessed the RT-PCR reads with MiXCR, giving one entry per CDR3 protein. The profile shows 150,000 or so distinct CDR3 sequences, around 9.9% of them singletons. Specimen: non-naive T cells sorted from PBMCs, collected roughly 48 days after vaccination. The receptors here all came from a man in his forties or fifties who received an inactivated influenza vaccine.

At least ten counts were recorded for this clonotype. This rearrangement joins TRBV5-1 to TRBJ2-1; TRBD2 matches 14 bases. The CDR3 sequence is 14 residues long. Trimming took 5 bases from V and 12 from J; bases not matched to a gene: 7. Germline values: CDR1 SGHRS, CDR2 YFSETQ. CDR3 sequence: CASRGTSGGLGQFF. CDR3 nucleotide sequence: TGCGCCAGCAGAGGGACTAGCGGGGGATTGGGGCAGTTCTTC. The full variable domain, with the rest looked up from reference TRBV5-1 and TRBJ2-1, is KAGVTQTPRYLIKTRGQQVTLSCSPISGHRSVSWYQQTPGQGLQFLFEYFSETQRNKGNFPGRFSGRQFSNSRSEMNVSTLELGDSALYLCASRGTSGGLGQFFGPGTRLTVL.

The chain has TRBV30 and TRBJ1-2; no reliable D call. CDR3 length equals 12 residues. V was shortened by 0 bases and J by 8 bases, with 10 bases between the two germline ends. Germline V gene lookup returns CDR1 GTSNPN and CDR2 SVGIG (reference sequence). CDR3 residues: CAWSVQSLGYTF. The CDR3 nucleotides are TGTGCCTGGAGTGTACAAAGTCTCGGCTACACCTTC.

This clonotype has ten or more counts. V gene TRBV5-6 combines with J gene TRBJ2-2; possibly TRBD2 for D (6 bases). CDR3 length: 15 amino acids. The germline gives CDR1 SGHDT, CDR2 YYEEEE. V gave up 0 bases and J gave up 6 bases, with 12 bases separating them. The DNA of the CDR3 is TGTGCCAGCAGCTTGGGCGGGACCATGTCCGGGGAGCTGTTTTTT. Encoded protein: CASSLGGTMSGELFF.

This clonotype came up many times. The gene calls are TRBV4-1 and TRBJ1-2, with a possible D match to TRBD1 (6 bases). CDR1 MGHRA and CDR2 YSYEKL come from the germline V gene. V was shortened by 0 bases and J by 4 bases, with 9 bases between the two germline ends. The CDR3 runs 14 residues. The CDR3 region is CASSQDTGIYGYTF. CDR3 in DNA: TGCGCCAGCAGCCAAGATACAGGGATCTATGGCTACACCTTC.

This clonotype was seen only a few times. CDR3: CASSYSGQGKSPLHF. The CDR3 DNA reads TGTGCCAGCAGTTACTCAGGACAGGGGAAGTCACCCCTCCACTTT. The chain is built from TRBV6-5 and TRBJ1-6, with 9 nucleotides matching TRBD1. Germline V gives CDR1 MNHEY, CDR2 SVGAGI. The CDR3 extends over 15 amino acids. Trimming removed 0 bases from V and 10 bases from J; junction bases left unmatched: 4.

This clonotype has ten or more counts. V usage is TRBV24-1 and J usage is TRBJ2-1, with D possibly matching TRBD2 (5 bases). Germline V gene data show CDR1 as KGHDR and CDR2 as SFDVKD. This CDR3 comprises 15 residues. Trimming pared 3 bases from V and 5 bases from J, leaving 13 bases between. CDR3 protein: CATSDPRGAHNEQFF. CDR3 nucleotides: TGTGCCACCAGTGATCCTCGGGGAGCCCACAATGAGCAGTTCTTC.

The chain uses TRBV5-8 and TRBJ2-5; 8 bases line up with TRBD2. The CDR3 has 16 amino acids. V lost 4 bases, J lost 1 base, and 9 bases stayed unmatched. Germline lookup yields CDR1 SGHTS and CDR2 YDEGEE. The CDR3 loop reads CASSPRAGAIQETQYF. The CDR3 DNA is TGTGCCAGCAGCCCTCGAGCGGGAGCGATCCAAGAGACCCAGTACTTC. Based on the CDR3 plus reference TRBV5-8 and TRBJ2-5, the full variable domain is EAGVTQSPTHLIKTRGQQATLRCSPISGHTSVYWYQQALGLGLQFLLWYDEGEERNRGNFPPRFSGRQFPNYSSELNVNALELEDSALYLCASSPRAGAIQETQYFGPGTRLLVL.

In this sample, this clonotype turned up a few times. The chain links TRBV6-5 to TRBJ1-3; D not resolved. V was cut by 4 bases and J by 0 bases, with 10 bases left in between. Germline CDR1 MNHEY, CDR2 SVGAGI. The CDR3 covers 15 residues. DNA for the CDR3: TGTGCCAGCAGTTCGGGCGGCAACTCTGGAAACACCATATATTTT. Protein sequence: CASSSGGNSGNTIYF.

The V call is TRBV20-1, the J call TRBJ2-3; no definite D call. Trimming took 1 base from V and 5 from J, leaving 10 bases between them. CDR1 and CDR2 from the germline V gene are DFQATT and SNEGSKA (reference sequence). This CDR3 is 13 amino acids long. CDR3 amino acids: CSARVAAEDTQYF. The CDR3 DNA follows: TGCAGTGCTAGAGTCGCGGCTGAAGATACGCAGTATTTT.

At least ten counts were recorded for this clonotype. This chain joins TRBV6-2 or TRBV6-3 and TRBJ2-1; 13 bases are a match to TRBD2. Germline CDR1 MNHEY, CDR2 SVGEGT. V dropped 5 bases and J dropped 10; count of bases not matched to a gene: 11. The CDR3 sequence is 16 residues long. The CDR3 DNA follows: TGTGCCAGCAGTCGATTAACTAGCGGGAGGGCCCGAGAGCAGTTCTTC. Encoded protein: CASSRLTSGRAREQFF.

At least ten counts were recorded for this clonotype. The CDR3 DNA sequence: TGTGCCACCAGTGATTTGCGCCGGGCAGGGGATCGAGATACGCAGTATTTT. It codes for CATSDLRRAGDRDTQYF. The V call is TRBV24-1, the J call TRBJ2-3; a possible D gene is TRBD1 (6 bases). This CDR3 contains 17 residues. V dropped 0 bases and J dropped 5 bases, with 17 bases sitting between them. CDR1 KGHDR and CDR2 SFDVKD come from the germline V gene.

Ten or more counts support this clonotype. The genes are TRBV9 and TRBJ2-7; D not certain. Germline lookup yields CDR1 SGDLS and CDR2 YYNGEE. With 0 bases removed from V and 4 bases from J, the gap between germline ends came to 8 bases. The length of the CDR3 is 13 residues. CDR3 sequence: CASSVGAAYEQYF. DNA of the CDR3: TGTGCCAGCAGCGTAGGAGCTGCATACGAGCAGTACTTC. Full variable domain (missing parts from reference TRBV9 and TRBJ2-7): DSGVTQTPKHLITATGQRVTLRCSPRSGDLSVYWYQQSLDQGLQFLIQYYNGEERAKGNILERFSAQQFPDLHSELNLSSLELGDSALYFCASSVGAAYEQYFGPGTRLTVT.

This chain joins TRBV7-8 and TRBJ2-7; 8 bases align to TRBD2. Germline CDR1 reads SGHVS; CDR2 reads FQNEAQ. J lost 3 bases, V lost 3 bases, and 7 bases had no gene match. CDR3 length: 15 amino acids. CDR3 amino acids: CASSLQGGGHYEQYF. DNA for the CDR3: TGTGCCAGCAGCTTGCAAGGCGGGGGGCACTACGAGCAGTACTTC.

This clonotype appeared a few times. The J gene is TRBJ2-6, the V gene TRBV23-1, with unresolved D. TRBV23-1 is marked as an open reading frame, function uncertain. The CDR3 is made up of 14 amino acids. V was pared by 10 bases and J by 0 bases, with 10 bases between. Here the CDR3 DNA reads TGCGCCAACTACAGCCTCTCTGGGGCCAACGTCCTGACTTTC. Translating it yields CANYSLSGANVLTF.

This clonotype was picked up a small number of times. The chain has TRBV4-2 and TRBJ2-7; TRBD2 aligns across 14 bases. Germline CDR1 is LGHNA and CDR2 is YNFKEQ. The J segment lost 0 bases and the V segment lost 5 bases, leaving 3 bases of the junction unmatched. The CDR3 has 16 amino acids. CDR3 protein: CASSTGLAGDSYEQYF. DNA for the CDR3: TGTGCCAGCAGCACGGGACTAGCGGGGGACTCCTACGAGCAGTACTTC.

The sample holds many counts of this clonotype. V and J are TRBV10-3 and TRBJ2-7; D possibly matches TRBD1 or TRBD2 (6 bases each). The CDR3 length is 15 residues. Germline V gene sequence: CDR1 ENHRY, CDR2 SYGVKD. The germline V and J ends were trimmed by 4 bases and 0 bases, with 13 bases remaining between them. CDR3 sequence (DNA): TGTGCCATCAGTGCTGCACAGGGACTCTCCTACGAGCAGTACTTC. This gives the protein CAISAAQGLSYEQYF.

In its sample, this clonotype was seen many times. The chain combines TRBV7-2 with TRBJ2-7; 8 bases map to TRBD2. Trimming cost V 0 bases and J 3 bases; bases outside gene matches: 7. The CDR3 is made up of 16 amino acids. Per germline, CDR1 SGHTA and CDR2 FQGNSA. CDR3 in DNA: TGTGCCAGCAGCTTAGCTCTCACTAGCGGTGGCTACGAGCAGTACTTC. Amino acids: CASSLALTSGGYEQYF.

This clonotype was counted at least ten times. This chain joins TRBV11-2 and TRBJ1-1, with D unresolved. The V end lost 6 bases, the J end lost 1 base, and 9 bases lay between the germline ends. The CDR3 has 13 residues. Looked up from germline, CDR1 is SGHAT and CDR2 is FQNNGV. The CDR3 DNA sequence: TGTGCCAGCAGGCTCGAACAGAACACTGAAGCTTTCTTT. This translates into CASRLEQNTEAFF.

This clonotype was counted between two and nine times. The chain carries TRBV20-1 and TRBJ2-7; D is ambiguous. The germline gives CDR1 DFQATT, CDR2 SNEGSKA (reference sequence). The CDR3 is 13 residues long. With 3 bases removed from V and 3 bases from J, the gap between germline ends came to 12 bases. Here the CDR3 DNA reads TGCAGTGCTAGTTTTAGGTTGATCTACGAGCAGTACTTC. This translates into CSASFRLIYEQYF.

Only a few counts were recorded for this clonotype. The chain combines TRBV20-1 with TRBJ2-5, with 9 bases aligning to TRBD2. J lost 1 base, V lost 0 bases, and 15 bases had no gene match. This CDR3 contains 19 residues. The germline V gene has CDR1 DFQATT and CDR2 SNEGSKA (reference sequence). The CDR3 nucleotides are TGCAGTGCTAGAGATTGGGAGAGGGTAATAGCGGGAGCCCAAGAGACCCAGTACTTC. Translation gives CSARDWERVIAGAQETQYF.